This T cell receptor beta chain originates from a study of ipilimumab plus nivolumab after autologous stem cell transplantation. Background on the study: Median doses per patient: a few ipilimumab, under 10 nivolumab. The DLBCL cohort had primary refractory and relapsed disease, with 18-month progression-free survival of approximately 87% and 28%.

Ipilimumab, 1 mg/kg, started 14 to 28 days after autologous transplant. Patients received nivolumab 3 mg/kg at weeks 1, 4, 7, 10, then fortnightly to week 26. TCRdb's table, derived via immunoSEQ multiplex PCR, lists solely in-frame clones and lacks some. The table shows roughly 11,000 clones, with about 70% occurring only once. This CDR3 is 16 amino acids long. CDR1 SGHVS and CDR2 FQNEAQ come from the germline V gene. The trim removed 4 bases at V and 1 base at J, leaving 4 bases unmatched. This TCR was recovered from a male donor with diffuse large B-cell lymphoma. This specimen was PBMCs, taken in a trial of ipilimumab plus nivolumab as post-transplant consolidation. The V call is TRBV7-8, the J call TRBJ2-2, with 9 positions matching TRBD1. DNA of the CDR3: TGTGCCAGCAGCTCCGGGACAGGGAGGAACACCGGGGAGCTGTTTTTT. Protein: CASSSGTGRNTGELFF.